Listed below are T cell receptor beta chains from one sample, sequenced in a study of cytomegalovirus exposure and HLA in healthy donors. The protocol was immunoSEQ multiplex PCR, while the TCRdb copy is restricted to in-frame clones and leaves out a portion. The table includes about 120,000 clones, 77% detected once. The sequenced sample consisted of PBMCs. These receptors were collected from a man aged 35-49 years in good health and CMV-seropositive. CDR3s include the opening cysteine and the closing phenylalanine or tryptophan. Fields, in order: D gene, J gene, V gene, clone size, CDR3 protein, CDR3 DNA. A D gene is named only where the DNA matches it firmly. Clone size is given for some rows only: seen once, a few or many times, or a class if the clone is expanded.

D: TRBD1
J: TRBJ1-5
V: TRBV30
size: -
CDR3: CAWSTGTVQPQHF
DNA: TGTGCCTGGAGTACCGGGACAGTTCAGCCCCAGCATTTT

D: -
J: TRBJ1-2
V: TRBV7-3
size: -
CDR3: CASSPGEGINYGYTF
DNA: TGTGCCAGCAGCCCCGGCGAGGGAATTAACTATGGCTACACCTTC

D: TRBD2
J: TRBJ2-1
V: TRBV9
size: -
CDR3: CASSAPGLARNNEQFF
DNA: TGTGCCAGCAGCGCACCGGGACTAGCGAGAAACAATGAGCAGTTCTTC

D: TRBD1
J: TRBJ2-3
V: TRBV2
size: -
CDR3: CASRATITGVTSTDTQYF
DNA: TGTGCCAGCAGGGCAACGATTACAGGGGTTACTAGCACAGATACGCAGTATTTT

D: -
J: TRBJ1-2
V: TRBV6-6
size: -
CDR3: CASSYSSLYGYTF
DNA: TGTGCCAGCAGTTACTCGTCCCTATATGGCTACACCTTC

D: TRBD1
J: TRBJ2-3
V: TRBV28
size: -
CDR3: CASRTTGTGINTQYF
DNA: TGTGCCAGCAGAACAACCGGGACAGGGATTAATACGCAGTATTTT

D: TRBD2
J: TRBJ2-3
V: TRBV7-6
size: -
CDR3: CASSSLAGWADTQYF
DNA: TGTGCCAGCTCTTCCTTAGCGGGGTGGGCAGATACGCAGTATTTT

D: -
J: TRBJ1-5
V: TRBV6-7
size: -
CDR3: CASRRNCSRGSNQPQHF
DNA: TGTGCCAGCAGACGCAATTGTTCCAGGGGTAGCAATCAGCCCCAGCATTTT

D: -
J: TRBJ1-3
V: TRBV6-1
size: -
CDR3: CASSEGGPTGNTIYF
DNA: TGTGCCAGCAGCGAGGGAGGGCCTACTGGAAACACCATATATTTT

D: -
J: TRBJ2-7
V: TRBV7-5
size: -
CDR3: CARSSRTAVGEQYF
DNA: TGTGCCAGAAGCTCCAGGACAGCTGTGGGCGAGCAGTACTTC

D: TRBD1
J: TRBJ2-7
V: TRBV28
size: few
CDR3: CASSLWGTGFNYEQYF
DNA: TGTGCCAGCAGTTTGTGGGGGACAGGGTTTAATTACGAGCAGTACTTC

D: -
J: TRBJ2-6
V: TRBV30
size: -
CDR3: CAWSVASGANVLTF
DNA: TGTGCCTGGAGTGTAGCCTCTGGGGCCAACGTCCTGACTTTC

D: TRBD1
J: TRBJ2-6
V: TRBV6-1
size: few
CDR3: CASSGTGGSGANGLTF
DNA: TGTGCCAGCAGTGGGACAGGGGGCTCTGGGGCCAACGGCCTGACTTTC

D: -
J: TRBJ1-4
V: TRBV7-2
size: -
CDR3: CASSRVSSGEKLFF
DNA: TGTGCCAGCTCCCGTGTATCATCGGGGGAAAAACTGTTTTTT